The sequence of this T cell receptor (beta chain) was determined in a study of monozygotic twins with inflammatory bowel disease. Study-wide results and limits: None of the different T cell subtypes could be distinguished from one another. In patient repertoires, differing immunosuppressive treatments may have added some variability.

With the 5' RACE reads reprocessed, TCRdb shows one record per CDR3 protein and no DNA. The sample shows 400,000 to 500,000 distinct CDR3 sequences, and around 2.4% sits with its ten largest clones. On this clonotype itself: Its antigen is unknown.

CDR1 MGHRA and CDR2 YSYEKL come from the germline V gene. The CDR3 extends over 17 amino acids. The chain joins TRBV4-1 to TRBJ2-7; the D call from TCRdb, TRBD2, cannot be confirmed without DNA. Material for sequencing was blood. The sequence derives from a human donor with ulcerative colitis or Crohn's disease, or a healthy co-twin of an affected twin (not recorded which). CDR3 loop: CASSQVFTRTRDYEQYF.